These T cell receptor beta chains were read from a single sample in a study of beta chain features in type 1 diabetes. The protocol was immunoSEQ multiplex PCR, while the TCRdb copy is restricted to in-frame clones and leaves out a portion. The sample contains approximately 250,000 clones, about a tenth of which appear only once. The sample comprised naive CD4+ T cells from blood. The receptors originated from a man between 25 and 39 years old with type 1 diabetes. CDR3s include the opening cysteine and the closing phenylalanine or tryptophan. Each record gives: J gene, D gene, clone size, V gene, CDR3 DNA, CDR3 protein. D genes are given only for firm matches. The size of a clone is reported for some rows only, either as once, few or many, or as a class for expanded clones.

J gene: TRBJ1-1
D gene: NA
clone size: few
V gene: TRBV4-3
CDR3 DNA: TGCGCCAGCAGCCAAGACCTAAGGGGAACTGAAGCTTTCTTT
CDR3 protein: CASSQDLRGTEAFF

J gene: TRBJ2-7
D gene: NA
clone size: many
V gene: TRBV15
CDR3 DNA: TGTGCCACCAGCGCGGCCGGGGAGCAGTACTTC
CDR3 protein: CATSAAGEQYF

J gene: TRBJ2-5
D gene: NA
clone size: few
V gene: TRBV10-3
CDR3 DNA: TGTGCCATCAGTGAGTCCCCGGGACTCCAAGAGACCCAGTACTTC
CDR3 protein: CAISESPGLQETQYF

J gene: TRBJ2-1
D gene: NA
clone size: few
V gene: TRBV5-1
CDR3 DNA: TGCGCCAGCAGCTTGGGGGTAGGGGTCGGTGAGCAGTTCTTC
CDR3 protein: CASSLGVGVGEQFF

J gene: TRBJ1-2
D gene: NA
clone size: NA
V gene: TRBV5-6
CDR3 DNA: TGTGCCAGCAGCTTGGACAGGGTGAACTATGGCTACACCTTC
CDR3 protein: CASSLDRVNYGYTF

J gene: TRBJ2-7
D gene: TRBD1
clone size: few
V gene: TRBV5-1
CDR3 DNA: TGCGCCAGCAGCTCGGGACAGGTGCTCTACGAGCAGTACTTC
CDR3 protein: CASSSGQVLYEQYF

J gene: TRBJ1-1
D gene: NA
clone size: few
V gene: TRBV29-1
CDR3 DNA: TGCAGCGTTGAAGCGGGGAGCCCTGAAGCTTTCTTT
CDR3 protein: CSVEAGSPEAFF

J gene: TRBJ1-6
D gene: TRBD1
clone size: NA
V gene: TRBV7-2
CDR3 DNA: TGTGCCAGCGGACCGGGACAGGGGTATTCACCCCTCCACTTT
CDR3 protein: CASGPGQGYSPLHF

J gene: TRBJ2-3
D gene: TRBD2
clone size: NA
V gene: TRBV19
CDR3 DNA: TGTGCCAGTAGTATAGGCGGGGGGGGCACAGATACGCAGTATTTT
CDR3 protein: CASSIGGGGTDTQYF

J gene: TRBJ2-1
D gene: TRBD2
clone size: few
V gene: TRBV30
CDR3 DNA: TGTGCCTGGAGCGGACTAGCGGGACTCAATGAGCAGTTCTTC
CDR3 protein: CAWSGLAGLNEQFF

J gene: TRBJ2-1
D gene: TRBD2
clone size: NA
V gene: TRBV9
CDR3 DNA: TGTGCCAGCAGCGTAGAACTAGCGGGGGCACCTCGGCAGTTCTTC
CDR3 protein: CASSVELAGAPRQFF

J gene: TRBJ1-2
D gene: TRBD1
clone size: once
V gene: TRBV14
CDR3 DNA: TGTGCCAGCAGCCACCGGACAGGGCACTATGGCTACACCTTC
CDR3 protein: CASSHRTGHYGYTF

J gene: TRBJ1-2
D gene: NA
clone size: NA
V gene: TRBV5-4
CDR3 DNA: TGTGCCAGCAGCCCCATCCGGGGGGCTTTTGGCTACACCTTC
CDR3 protein: CASSPIRGAFGYTF

J gene: TRBJ1-5
D gene: NA
clone size: few
V gene: TRBV7-9
CDR3 DNA: TGTGCCAGCCATTCCGGGGACTACAATCAGCCCCAGCATTTT
CDR3 protein: CASHSGDYNQPQHF

J gene: TRBJ2-3
D gene: NA
clone size: NA
V gene: TRBV29-1
CDR3 DNA: TGCAGCGTTGCTAGGCTGACTAGCACAGATACGCAGTATTTT
CDR3 protein: CSVARLTSTDTQYF

J gene: TRBJ2-4
D gene: NA
clone size: few
V gene: TRBV4-3
CDR3 DNA: TGCGCCAGCAGCCAGGCAAGGGCTGAGGGCATTCAGTACTTC
CDR3 protein: CASSQARAEGIQYF

J gene: TRBJ2-4
D gene: NA
clone size: NA
V gene: TRBV7-3
CDR3 DNA: TGTGCCAGCAGCCCCAATTATTTCATCGGGTACATTCAGTACTTC
CDR3 protein: CASSPNYFIGYIQYF

J gene: TRBJ2-7
D gene: TRBD1
clone size: few
V gene: TRBV5-1
CDR3 DNA: TGCGCCAGCAGCTTGGATATGCGACAGGGGGCTAGTGAGCAGTACTTC
CDR3 protein: CASSLDMRQGASEQYF

J gene: TRBJ2-1
D gene: TRBD1
clone size: few
V gene: TRBV14
CDR3 DNA: TGTGCCAGCAGCGTCACCGGGACAGGGCAGTTCTTC
CDR3 protein: CASSVTGTGQFF

J gene: TRBJ2-7
D gene: NA
clone size: NA
V gene: TRBV18
CDR3 DNA: TGTGCCAGCTCACCACTTCAGGACGAGCAGTACTTC
CDR3 protein: CASSPLQDEQYF

J gene: TRBJ2-1
D gene: TRBD1
clone size: NA
V gene: TRBV7-2
CDR3 DNA: TGTGCCAGCAGCCGAGACAGGGGTAGGGATGAGCAGTTCTTC
CDR3 protein: CASSRDRGRDEQFF

J gene: TRBJ2-1
D gene: NA
clone size: NA
V gene: TRBV12-5
CDR3 DNA: TGTGCTAGTGTTCGGAGCGGGCTCGGCTACAATGAGCAGTTCTTC
CDR3 protein: CASVRSGLGYNEQFF

J gene: TRBJ1-5
D gene: NA
clone size: few
V gene: TRBV29-1
CDR3 DNA: TGCAGCGCCGCTCGTCAGAAAGATCAGCCCCAGCATTTT
CDR3 protein: CSAARQKDQPQHF

J gene: TRBJ2-7
D gene: TRBD1
clone size: NA
V gene: TRBV5-4
CDR3 DNA: TGTGCCAGCAGCCTAGCCGGGACAGGCCAGTACTTC
CDR3 protein: CASSLAGTGQYF

J gene: TRBJ1-1
D gene: NA
clone size: once
V gene: TRBV18
CDR3 DNA: TGTGCCAGCTCACGGCCGGGACTTTATAACACTGAAGCTTTCTTT
CDR3 protein: CASSRPGLYNTEAFF

J gene: TRBJ1-2
D gene: NA
clone size: few
V gene: TRBV4-3
CDR3 DNA: TGCGCCAGCAGCCAAGATCGCAGCGGGACGGTAGCTAACTATGGCTACACCTTC
CDR3 protein: CASSQDRSGTVANYGYTF

J gene: TRBJ2-7
D gene: NA
clone size: NA
V gene: TRBV30
CDR3 DNA: TGTGCCTGGAGTGTACAACAGGGAGACGAGCAGTACTTC
CDR3 protein: CAWSVQQGDEQYF

J gene: TRBJ2-5
D gene: TRBD2
clone size: NA
V gene: TRBV9
CDR3 DNA: TGTGCCAGCAGCTCAAGCGGGGGGCTCGGAGAGACCCAGTACTTC
CDR3 protein: CASSSSGGLGETQYF

J gene: TRBJ1-5
D gene: NA
clone size: few
V gene: TRBV19
CDR3 DNA: TGTGCCAGTAGTACAGGGTATCAGCCCCAGCATTTT
CDR3 protein: CASSTGYQPQHF

J gene: TRBJ2-1
D gene: TRBD2
clone size: few
V gene: TRBV7-9
CDR3 DNA: TGTGCCAGCAGCTCCGGGACTAGCGGGGTAGTTGAGCAGTTCTTC
CDR3 protein: CASSSGTSGVVEQFF

J gene: TRBJ1-3
D gene: NA
clone size: NA
V gene: TRBV5-1
CDR3 DNA: TGCGCCAGCGGTGTTGCGGATGGAAACACCATATATTTT
CDR3 protein: CASGVADGNTIYF

J gene: TRBJ2-7
D gene: TRBD1
clone size: NA
V gene: TRBV18
CDR3 DNA: TGTGCCAGCTCACACGGGACAGGAACTAGGGCCTACGAGCAGTACTTC
CDR3 protein: CASSHGTGTRAYEQYF

J gene: TRBJ1-1
D gene: TRBD1
clone size: few
V gene: TRBV5-1
CDR3 DNA: TGCGCCAGCAGCACTGGACAGGGGCAGGGTGGGGAATTT
CDR3 protein: CASSTGQGQGGEF

J gene: TRBJ2-3
D gene: TRBD2
clone size: few
V gene: TRBV29-1
CDR3 DNA: TGCAGCGTTGAGGGTAGCGGGGGTACAGATACGCAGTATTTT
CDR3 protein: CSVEGSGGTDTQYF

J gene: TRBJ1-2
D gene: NA
clone size: NA
V gene: TRBV30
CDR3 DNA: TGTGCCTGGATTGAAGGCGGATCTAACTATGGCTACACCTTC
CDR3 protein: CAWIEGGSNYGYTF

J gene: TRBJ1-1
D gene: NA
clone size: NA
V gene: TRBV5-1
CDR3 DNA: TGCGCCAGCAGCTTCCGAGCCACTAACACTGAAGCTTTCTTT
CDR3 protein: CASSFRATNTEAFF

J gene: TRBJ1-5
D gene: NA
clone size: NA
V gene: TRBV6-5
CDR3 DNA: TGTGCCAGCAGTACCCGAGGGGGACAGCCCCAGCATTTT
CDR3 protein: CASSTRGGQPQHF

J gene: TRBJ2-7
D gene: TRBD1
clone size: NA
V gene: TRBV6-6
CDR3 DNA: TGTGCCAGCATCCGGGACAGGGCCTCCTACGAGCAGTACTTC
CDR3 protein: CASIRDRASYEQYF

J gene: TRBJ2-1
D gene: TRBD2
clone size: few
V gene: TRBV5-8
CDR3 DNA: TGTGCCAGCAGCTTGGCTTCTCTAGCGGGAGGAAATGAGCAGTTCTTC
CDR3 protein: CASSLASLAGGNEQFF

J gene: TRBJ1-6
D gene: NA
clone size: NA
V gene: TRBV2
CDR3 DNA: TGTGCCAGCAGTGAACGCTCCTATAATTCACCCCTCCACTTT
CDR3 protein: CASSERSYNSPLHF

J gene: TRBJ1-5
D gene: TRBD1
clone size: few
V gene: TRBV19
CDR3 DNA: TGTGCCACCCGGACAGGGAATTATCAGCCCCAGCATTTT
CDR3 protein: CATRTGNYQPQHF

J gene: TRBJ2-1
D gene: TRBD2
clone size: few
V gene: TRBV7-6
CDR3 DNA: TGTGCCAGCAGTCTTAGCGGGGGGGCCTACAATGAGCAGTTCTTC
CDR3 protein: CASSLSGGAYNEQFF